Here is one T cell receptor (beta chain) with its context. Antigen: not known. TCRdb's copy holds only in-frame clones and misses some; the assay was immunoSEQ multiplex PCR. The repertoire holds 350,000 to 450,000 clones, with 92% as singletons. This sample was included in a study of Ad26.COV2.S vaccination and SARS-CoV-2 variants. For the study at large: Ad26.COV2.S was injected intramuscularly once or twice, 56 days apart.

CDR3 length: 19 residues. Germline V CDR1 and CDR2: SGHVS, FQNEAQ. After removal of 7 bases from V and 0 bases from J, the junction contained 17 bases not matched to a gene. The study, taken as a whole, reports: Non-spike TCR breadth was similar in vaccine and placebo recipients.

Treatment defined: 15 to 20 received Ad26.COV2.S at low or high dose, single or two shots; 5 received placebo; per-sample allocation not given. The samples were gathered on day 63 after the first injection of vaccine or placebo. The study used a vaccine consisting of an Ad26 vector that expressed Wuhan-strain SARS-CoV-2 spike. The sequence was collected from a person between 18 and 65 years old who received the Ad26.COV2.S COVID-19 vaccine or a placebo. The material was peripheral blood, obtained in a trial of Ad26.COV2.S vaccine versus placebo. This rearrangement joins TRBV7-8 to TRBJ2-5; 10 bases line up with TRBD2. The CDR3 spells CASTPGGLAGAKNQETQYF. The CDR3 nucleotides read TGTGCCAGCACCCCGGGAGGGCTAGCGGGGGCGAAGAACCAAGAGACCCAGTACTTC. Using reference TRBV7-8 and TRBJ2-5 for the parts outside the CDR3, the full variable domain is GAGVSQSPRYKVAKRGQDVALRCDPISGHVSLFWYQQALGQGPEFLTYFQNEAQLDKSGLPSDRFFAERPEGSVSTLKIQRTQQEDSAVYLCASTPGGLAGAKNQETQYFGPGTRLLVL.